The subject of this entry is one T cell receptor (beta chain). No antigen is known for it. CDR3 length equals 16 residues. This sample was taken from a study of OX40 agonist ivuxolimab in advanced cancers. Overall study context: Ivuxolimab is an agonistic anti-OX40 (CD134) antibody, and patients were treated with it. Points from the study as a whole: Low levels of normalized T-cell clonal expansion also appeared in some nonresponders. Patients who responded partially at 0.1-3.0 mg/kg showed clonal expansion ranking among the lowest. The study did not work out the antigen specificity of the expanded peripheral T cells.

Here immunoSEQ multiplex PCR was the method, and the copy in TCRdb shows in-frame clones only, minus some. This table holds some 25,000 clones, just under 80% found once. The TCR was taken from an adult with an advanced solid tumor such as melanoma, head and neck, liver or kidney cancer. The V gene is TRBV21-1, the J gene TRBJ1-1; the DNA was not used to check the table's D call, TRBD1. TRBV21-1 is a pseudogene locus. The material sequenced was CD4+ or CD8+ T cells sorted from blood, taken in a trial of the OX40 agonist ivuxolimab. In DNA, the CDR3 is TGTGCCAGCAGCAAAATAACAGGGCGGATGAACACTGAAGCTTTCTTT. Protein product: CASSKITGRMNTEAFF.